A selection of T cell receptor beta chains follows, all from one sample in a study of blood T cell repertoires in COVID-19. Only in-frame clones appear in the TCRdb table, and some are missing; sequencing was by immunoSEQ multiplex PCR. The sample lists fewer than 400,000 clones, 65% to 85% seen once, with just under 3% in the top ten. Sequences were obtained from peripheral blood. These receptors originate from a man aged 25 to 40 with active or convalescent COVID-19. The CDR3 runs from the conserved cysteine through the conserved F or W. A D gene is named only where the DNA matches it firmly. Clone size is given for some rows only: seen once, a few or many times, or a class if the clone is expanded.

j_call: TRBJ2-2; d_call: NA; clone_size: NA; v_call: TRBV5-1; cdr3_nt: TGCGCCAGCAGCCAACCAGGGGGGACCGGGGAGCTGTTTTTT; cdr3_aa: CASSQPGGTGELFF
j_call: TRBJ1-1; d_call: TRBD1; clone_size: NA; v_call: TRBV3-1/TRBV3-2; cdr3_nt: TGTGCCAGCAGCCCCTTGACAGGGGCCAGGGAAGCTTTCTTT; cdr3_aa: CASSPLTGAREAFF
j_call: TRBJ1-1; d_call: NA; clone_size: NA; v_call: TRBV2; cdr3_nt: TGTGCCAGCAGTGTTCGACAGGTAGGATCTGAAGCTTTCTTT; cdr3_aa: CASSVRQVGSEAFF
j_call: TRBJ2-5; d_call: TRBD2; clone_size: NA; v_call: TRBV6-5; cdr3_nt: TGTGCCAGCTCAAGGGCGGGGGACGAGACCCAGTACTTC; cdr3_aa: CASSRAGDETQYF
j_call: TRBJ1-1; d_call: TRBD1; clone_size: NA; v_call: TRBV28; cdr3_nt: TGTGCCAGCAGTCCTGGGACAGGGGACGGGTTGAACACTGAAGCTTTCTTT; cdr3_aa: CASSPGTGDGLNTEAFF
j_call: TRBJ2-1; d_call: NA; clone_size: NA; v_call: TRBV10-3; cdr3_nt: TGTGCCATCAGTGAGACCGACTCCACTAATAAGCAGTTCTTC; cdr3_aa: CAISETDSTNKQFF
j_call: TRBJ2-3; d_call: TRBD2; clone_size: NA; v_call: TRBV9; cdr3_nt: TGTGCCAGCAGCGTAGGGGGCGGGAGAGGCAACACAGATACGCAGTATTTT; cdr3_aa: CASSVGGGRGNTDTQYF
j_call: TRBJ2-1; d_call: TRBD2; clone_size: NA; v_call: TRBV7-3; cdr3_nt: TGTGCCAGCTCCTCCACGAGCGGGAGCCCCCGATACAATGAGCAGTTCTTC; cdr3_aa: CASSSTSGSPRYNEQFF
j_call: TRBJ2-3; d_call: TRBD2; clone_size: NA; v_call: TRBV4-2; cdr3_nt: TGTGCCAGCAGCCGATTACTAGCGGGGACAGATACGCAGTATTTT; cdr3_aa: CASSRLLAGTDTQYF
j_call: TRBJ1-5; d_call: TRBD1; clone_size: once; v_call: TRBV3-1/TRBV3-2; cdr3_nt: TGTGCCAGCAGCCAAGGTCCCCCCAGGGGGCGCGATCAGCCCCAGCATTTT; cdr3_aa: CASSQGPPRGRDQPQHF
j_call: TRBJ2-1; d_call: NA; clone_size: NA; v_call: TRBV30; cdr3_nt: TGTGCCTGGGCCCCAGGGCTCGGGGGCTACAATGAGCAGTTCTTC; cdr3_aa: CAWAPGLGGYNEQFF
j_call: TRBJ2-3; d_call: TRBD1; clone_size: NA; v_call: TRBV5-1; cdr3_nt: TGCGCCAGCAGCTCGACAGGGGCCACAGATACGCAGTATTTT; cdr3_aa: CASSSTGATDTQYF
j_call: TRBJ1-2; d_call: TRBD1; clone_size: NA; v_call: TRBV4-2; cdr3_nt: TGTGCCAGCAGGCGCGAGGACAGGGGAAGCTATGGCTACACCTTC; cdr3_aa: CASRREDRGSYGYTF
j_call: TRBJ1-1; d_call: TRBD1; clone_size: NA; v_call: TRBV2; cdr3_nt: TGTGCCAGCAGGCCTACAGGGGTTATCACTGAAGCTTTCTTT; cdr3_aa: CASRPTGVITEAFF
j_call: TRBJ2-2; d_call: TRBD2; clone_size: NA; v_call: TRBV18; cdr3_nt: TGTGCCAGCTCACCCTGGACTAGCGCATCCACCGGGGAGCTGTTTTTT; cdr3_aa: CASSPWTSASTGELFF
j_call: TRBJ1-1; d_call: NA; clone_size: NA; v_call: TRBV7-9; cdr3_nt: TGTGCCAGCGCGCCCGGGGGGAACACTGAAGCTTTCTTT; cdr3_aa: CASAPGGNTEAFF
j_call: TRBJ2-2; d_call: TRBD1; clone_size: NA; v_call: TRBV7-2; cdr3_nt: TGTGCCAGCAGACTTACAGGGGTGAGATCCGGGGAGCTGTTTTTT; cdr3_aa: CASRLTGVRSGELFF
j_call: TRBJ2-1; d_call: TRBD2; clone_size: NA; v_call: TRBV2; cdr3_nt: TGTGCCAGCAACTTACTAGCGGGGGGGATGTCTGAGCAGTTCTTC; cdr3_aa: CASNLLAGGMSEQFF
j_call: TRBJ2-7; d_call: TRBD1; clone_size: NA; v_call: TRBV5-4; cdr3_nt: TGTGCCAGCAGCCCGTCGACAGGGGGCAACGAGCAGTACTTC; cdr3_aa: CASSPSTGGNEQYF
j_call: TRBJ1-2; d_call: NA; clone_size: few; v_call: TRBV30; cdr3_nt: TGTGCCTGGAGTGCTACAGGCGCTTCCCCCTATGGCTACACCTTC; cdr3_aa: CAWSATGASPYGYTF
j_call: TRBJ1-5; d_call: NA; clone_size: NA; v_call: TRBV6-5; cdr3_nt: TGTGCCAGCAACCTTATACCGGTTAGCAATCAGCCCCAGCATTTT; cdr3_aa: CASNLIPVSNQPQHF
j_call: TRBJ2-7; d_call: NA; clone_size: NA; v_call: TRBV6-1; cdr3_nt: TGTGCCAGCAGTTCTAGAACCTACGAGCAGTACTTC; cdr3_aa: CASSSRTYEQYF
j_call: TRBJ2-1; d_call: NA; clone_size: NA; v_call: TRBV6-6; cdr3_nt: TGTGCCAGGAGCAGGGACTTAACGTTTTCCTACAATGAGCAGTTCTTC; cdr3_aa: CARSRDLTFSYNEQFF
j_call: TRBJ2-3; d_call: NA; clone_size: NA; v_call: TRBV29-1; cdr3_nt: TGCAGCGAAAATCCCGGGACTTCCACAGATACGCAGTATTTT; cdr3_aa: CSENPGTSTDTQYF
j_call: TRBJ2-1; d_call: TRBD2; clone_size: NA; v_call: TRBV7-3; cdr3_nt: TGTGCCAGCAGCCCCAATAGCGGGGGGGCGTATGAGCAGTTCTTC; cdr3_aa: CASSPNSGGAYEQFF
j_call: TRBJ2-5; d_call: NA; clone_size: NA; v_call: TRBV19; cdr3_nt: TGTGCCAGTGACCCCGGCCGTGGAGGTCAAGAGACCCAGTACTTC; cdr3_aa: CASDPGRGGQETQYF
j_call: TRBJ1-1; d_call: TRBD1; clone_size: NA; v_call: TRBV3-1/TRBV3-2; cdr3_nt: TGTGCCAGCAGACGGGACAGGGGGATTTTTGGCACTGAAGCTTTCTTT; cdr3_aa: CASRRDRGIFGTEAFF
j_call: TRBJ2-2; d_call: TRBD2; clone_size: NA; v_call: TRBV5-1; cdr3_nt: TGCGCCAGCAGCTCCTCGACTAGCGGGGCGACCGGGGAGCTGTTTTTT; cdr3_aa: CASSSSTSGATGELFF
j_call: TRBJ1-1; d_call: NA; clone_size: NA; v_call: TRBV7-2; cdr3_nt: TGTGCCAGCAGCTCCTGGTCTGGCGGCATGAACACTGAAGCTTTCTTT; cdr3_aa: CASSSWSGGMNTEAFF
j_call: TRBJ1-5; d_call: TRBD1; clone_size: NA; v_call: TRBV29-1; cdr3_nt: TGCAGCGTGGGGGACAGGGGCAATCAGCCCCAGCATTTT; cdr3_aa: CSVGDRGNQPQHF
j_call: TRBJ1-4; d_call: NA; clone_size: NA; v_call: TRBV4-3; cdr3_nt: TGCGCCAGCAGCCGCCATCAGCGAGACGAAAAACTGTTTTTT; cdr3_aa: CASSRHQRDEKLFF
j_call: TRBJ2-7; d_call: NA; clone_size: NA; v_call: TRBV19; cdr3_nt: TGTGCCAGTAGTATTGGAGGGCGGTCTGGGAACGAGCAGTACTTC; cdr3_aa: CASSIGGRSGNEQYF
j_call: TRBJ2-5; d_call: NA; clone_size: NA; v_call: TRBV7-9; cdr3_nt: TGTGCCAGCAGCATCCCCAGCGGGCGCCAGAGAGAGACCCAGTACTTC; cdr3_aa: CASSIPSGRQRETQYF
j_call: TRBJ1-2; d_call: NA; clone_size: once; v_call: TRBV6-5; cdr3_nt: TGTGCCAGCAGCTCCTCTACTTATTCCGAGGGCTACACCTTC; cdr3_aa: CASSSSTYSEGYTF
j_call: TRBJ2-2; d_call: NA; clone_size: NA; v_call: TRBV5-5; cdr3_nt: TGTGCCAGCAGCTTGCAGGGGCATGGGACCGGGGAGCTGTTTTTT; cdr3_aa: CASSLQGHGTGELFF
j_call: TRBJ2-5; d_call: TRBD2; clone_size: NA; v_call: TRBV4-2; cdr3_nt: TGTGCCAGCAGCCACGATACCATACTAGCGGGTAGGGAGACCCAGTACTTC; cdr3_aa: CASSHDTILAGRETQYF
j_call: TRBJ2-7; d_call: TRBD2; clone_size: NA; v_call: TRBV7-2; cdr3_nt: TGTGCCAGCAGCACTCCGGGACTAGCGTATTCTCAGTACTTC; cdr3_aa: CASSTPGLAYSQYF
j_call: TRBJ1-2; d_call: TRBD1; clone_size: once; v_call: TRBV4-1; cdr3_nt: TGCGCCAGCAGCCAACTTGCAGGGGGCTATGGCTACACCTTC; cdr3_aa: CASSQLAGGYGYTF
j_call: TRBJ1-2; d_call: TRBD1; clone_size: NA; v_call: TRBV6-5; cdr3_nt: TGTGCCAGCAGTATAGCCGGGACAGGGGCTGGCTACACCTTC; cdr3_aa: CASSIAGTGAGYTF
j_call: TRBJ2-5; d_call: NA; clone_size: NA; v_call: TRBV5-6; cdr3_nt: TGTGCCAGCAGCTTTGCCGGCGAGGGGACCCAGTACTTC; cdr3_aa: CASSFAGEGTQYF
j_call: TRBJ2-2; d_call: NA; clone_size: NA; v_call: TRBV30; cdr3_nt: TGTGCCTGGAGTGTTTATGTATCGGCCGGGGAGCTGTTTTTT; cdr3_aa: CAWSVYVSAGELFF
j_call: TRBJ2-7; d_call: NA; clone_size: NA; v_call: TRBV27; cdr3_nt: TGTGCCAGCAGTCCCCTCGGGGGGCAGTGGTACGAGCAGTACTTC; cdr3_aa: CASSPLGGQWYEQYF
j_call: TRBJ2-7; d_call: NA; clone_size: NA; v_call: TRBV7-3; cdr3_nt: TGTGCCAGCAGCCTCGGGATGTCCTACGAGCAGTACTTC; cdr3_aa: CASSLGMSYEQYF
j_call: TRBJ1-2; d_call: NA; clone_size: NA; v_call: TRBV4-2; cdr3_nt: TGTGCCAGCAGCCAAGATCGAAGAGATGGCTACACCTTC; cdr3_aa: CASSQDRRDGYTF
j_call: TRBJ2-2; d_call: TRBD1; clone_size: NA; v_call: TRBV5-1; cdr3_nt: TGCGCCAGCAGCTGGAGGGGACAGGGGGACACCGGGGAGCTGTTTTTT; cdr3_aa: CASSWRGQGDTGELFF
j_call: TRBJ2-1; d_call: NA; clone_size: NA; v_call: TRBV29-1; cdr3_nt: TGCAGCGTTGAACTGGACAAGGCCCCTATTGGTGAGCAGTTCTTC; cdr3_aa: CSVELDKAPIGEQFF
j_call: TRBJ1-1; d_call: TRBD1; clone_size: few; v_call: TRBV5-1; cdr3_nt: TGCGCCAGCGGCCTTTTCGAGACAGGGATCACTGAAGCTTTCTTT; cdr3_aa: CASGLFETGITEAFF
j_call: TRBJ2-1; d_call: NA; clone_size: NA; v_call: TRBV7-6; cdr3_nt: TGTGCCAGCAGCTTAGGGCAGGGTGTGCATGAGCAGTTCTTC; cdr3_aa: CASSLGQGVHEQFF
j_call: TRBJ1-2; d_call: TRBD1; clone_size: NA; v_call: TRBV6-5; cdr3_nt: TGTGCCAGCTACAAGGGGGCAGGTTATGGCTACACCTTC; cdr3_aa: CASYKGAGYGYTF
j_call: TRBJ2-1; d_call: TRBD2; clone_size: NA; v_call: TRBV13; cdr3_nt: TGTGCCAGCAGCTTATCCTGGACTAGTGTCTACAATGAGCAGTTCTTC; cdr3_aa: CASSLSWTSVYNEQFF
j_call: TRBJ2-1; d_call: NA; clone_size: NA; v_call: TRBV27; cdr3_nt: TGTGCCAGCAGTTCGAGCCAGGGGTCGTCTGACAATGAGCAGTTCTTC; cdr3_aa: CASSSSQGSSDNEQFF
j_call: TRBJ1-5; d_call: NA; clone_size: NA; v_call: TRBV19; cdr3_nt: TGTGCCAGTAGTAAGGGGCTAAGTCAGCCCCAGCATTTT; cdr3_aa: CASSKGLSQPQHF
j_call: TRBJ2-2; d_call: TRBD2; clone_size: once; v_call: TRBV11-2; cdr3_nt: TGTGCCAGCAGCTTCTCTGGGACTAGCGGGTTGAACACCGGGGAGCTGTTTTTT; cdr3_aa: CASSFSGTSGLNTGELFF
j_call: TRBJ2-4; d_call: NA; clone_size: few; v_call: TRBV7-9; cdr3_nt: TGTGCCAGCAGCTTAAGGCATGAGGGGAGGAACATTCAGTACTTC; cdr3_aa: CASSLRHEGRNIQYF